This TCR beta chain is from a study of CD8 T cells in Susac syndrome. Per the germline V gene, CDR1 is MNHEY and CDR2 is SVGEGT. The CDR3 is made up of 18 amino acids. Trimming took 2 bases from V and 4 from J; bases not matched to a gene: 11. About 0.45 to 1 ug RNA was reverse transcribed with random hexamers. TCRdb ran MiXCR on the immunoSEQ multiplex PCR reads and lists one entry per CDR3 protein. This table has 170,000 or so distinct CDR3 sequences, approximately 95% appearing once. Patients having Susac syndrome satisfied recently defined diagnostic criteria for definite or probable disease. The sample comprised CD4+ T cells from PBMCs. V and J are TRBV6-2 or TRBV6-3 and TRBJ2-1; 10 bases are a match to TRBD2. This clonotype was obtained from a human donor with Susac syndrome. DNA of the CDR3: TGTGCCAGCAGTTACGTTAGCGGGAGGTCCTCAGGTTACAATGAGCAGTTCTTC. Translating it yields CASSYVSGRSSGYNEQFF.